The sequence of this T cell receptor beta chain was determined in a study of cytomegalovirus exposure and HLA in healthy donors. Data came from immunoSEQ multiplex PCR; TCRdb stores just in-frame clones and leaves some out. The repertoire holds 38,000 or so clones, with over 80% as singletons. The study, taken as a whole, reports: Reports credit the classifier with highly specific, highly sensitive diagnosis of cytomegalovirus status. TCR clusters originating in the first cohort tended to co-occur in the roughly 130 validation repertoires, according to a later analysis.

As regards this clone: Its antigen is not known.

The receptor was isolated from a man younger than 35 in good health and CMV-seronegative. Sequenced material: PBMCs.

CDR3 sequence: CASSSTRAYEQYF. The CDR3 region has the DNA TGTGCCAGCAGTTCTACTAGAGCCTACGAGCAGTACTTC. This chain links TRBV6-6 with TRBJ2-7; D possibly corresponds to TRBD2 (5 bases). Germline CDR1 reads MNHNY; CDR2 reads SVGAGI (reference sequence). This CDR3 is built from 13 residues. The germline V and J ends were trimmed by 4 bases and 2 bases, with 9 bases remaining between them.